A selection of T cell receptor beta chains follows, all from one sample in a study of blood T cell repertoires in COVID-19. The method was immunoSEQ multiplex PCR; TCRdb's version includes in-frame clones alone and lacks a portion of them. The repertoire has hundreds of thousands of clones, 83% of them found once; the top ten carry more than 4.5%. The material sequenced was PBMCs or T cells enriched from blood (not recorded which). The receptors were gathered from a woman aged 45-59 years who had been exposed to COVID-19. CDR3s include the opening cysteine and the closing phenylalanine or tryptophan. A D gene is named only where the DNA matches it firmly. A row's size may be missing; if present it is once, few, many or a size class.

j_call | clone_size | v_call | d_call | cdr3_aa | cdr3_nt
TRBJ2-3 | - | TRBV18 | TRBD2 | CASSPPTSGGADTQYF | TGTGCCAGCTCACCACCAACTAGCGGGGGGGCAGATACGCAGTATTTT
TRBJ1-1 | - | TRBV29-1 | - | CSVVRGGSLEAFF | TGCAGCGTTGTTAGGGGAGGGTCCCTTGAAGCTTTCTTT
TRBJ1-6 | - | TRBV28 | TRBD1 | CASSLGTGRDSPLHF | TGTGCCAGCAGTTTAGGGACAGGGAGAGATTCACCCCTCCACTTT
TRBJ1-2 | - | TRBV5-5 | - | CASSFMATGAYTF | TGTGCCAGCAGCTTTATGGCCACAGGAGCCTACACCTTC
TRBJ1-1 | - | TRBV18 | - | CASSPWGDSGAEAFF | TGTGCCAGCTCACCATGGGGGGACTCGGGCGCTGAAGCTTTCTTT
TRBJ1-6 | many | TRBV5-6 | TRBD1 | CASSLDGTGGNYGTLHF | TGTGCCAGCAGCTTGGATGGGACAGGGGGCAACTATGGGACCCTCCACTTT
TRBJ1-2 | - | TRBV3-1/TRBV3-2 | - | CASSQDLRSIYGYTF | TGTGCCAGCAGCCAAGATCTGCGTTCGATCTATGGCTACACCTTC
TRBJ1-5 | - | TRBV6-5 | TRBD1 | CASSPRGSNQPQHF | TGTGCCAGCAGTCCCAGGGGGAGCAATCAGCCCCAGCATTTT
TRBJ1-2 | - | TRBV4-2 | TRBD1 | CASSQDGTGKNYGYTF | TGTGCCAGCAGCCAAGATGGGACAGGGAAAAACTATGGCTACACCTTC
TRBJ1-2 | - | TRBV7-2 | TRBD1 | CASSLRGQGGGYTF | TGTGCCAGCAGCTTAAGAGGACAGGGGGGTGGCTACACCTTC
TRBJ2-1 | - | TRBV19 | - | CASTGRGYNEQFF | TGTGCCAGTACCGGGCGGGGATACAATGAGCAGTTCTTC
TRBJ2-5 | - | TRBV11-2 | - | CASSLMVSGQETQYF | TGTGCCAGCAGCTTAATGGTGTCGGGCCAAGAGACCCAGTACTTC
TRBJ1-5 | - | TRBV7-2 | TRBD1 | CASSTRGTAFSNQPQHF | TGTGCCAGCAGCACTAGGGGGACAGCCTTTAGCAATCAGCCCCAGCATTTT
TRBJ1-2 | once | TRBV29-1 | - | CSVLEFTYGYTF | TGCAGCGTTTTGGAGTTTACCTATGGCTACACCTTC
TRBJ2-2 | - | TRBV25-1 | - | CASSEYSSGGGELFF | TGTGCCAGCAGTGAATACTCGAGTGGAGGCGGGGAGCTGTTTTTT
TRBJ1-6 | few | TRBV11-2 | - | CASSLTGGGSPLHF | TGTGCCAGCTCGCTTACGGGGGGGGGTTCACCCCTCCACTTT
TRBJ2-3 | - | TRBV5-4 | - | CASSPDGGPTDTQYF | TGTGCCAGCAGCCCGGACGGGGGTCCCACAGATACGCAGTATTTT
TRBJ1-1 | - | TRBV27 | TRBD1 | CASRLQGSTEAFF | TGTGCCAGCAGGTTACAGGGGAGCACTGAAGCTTTCTTT